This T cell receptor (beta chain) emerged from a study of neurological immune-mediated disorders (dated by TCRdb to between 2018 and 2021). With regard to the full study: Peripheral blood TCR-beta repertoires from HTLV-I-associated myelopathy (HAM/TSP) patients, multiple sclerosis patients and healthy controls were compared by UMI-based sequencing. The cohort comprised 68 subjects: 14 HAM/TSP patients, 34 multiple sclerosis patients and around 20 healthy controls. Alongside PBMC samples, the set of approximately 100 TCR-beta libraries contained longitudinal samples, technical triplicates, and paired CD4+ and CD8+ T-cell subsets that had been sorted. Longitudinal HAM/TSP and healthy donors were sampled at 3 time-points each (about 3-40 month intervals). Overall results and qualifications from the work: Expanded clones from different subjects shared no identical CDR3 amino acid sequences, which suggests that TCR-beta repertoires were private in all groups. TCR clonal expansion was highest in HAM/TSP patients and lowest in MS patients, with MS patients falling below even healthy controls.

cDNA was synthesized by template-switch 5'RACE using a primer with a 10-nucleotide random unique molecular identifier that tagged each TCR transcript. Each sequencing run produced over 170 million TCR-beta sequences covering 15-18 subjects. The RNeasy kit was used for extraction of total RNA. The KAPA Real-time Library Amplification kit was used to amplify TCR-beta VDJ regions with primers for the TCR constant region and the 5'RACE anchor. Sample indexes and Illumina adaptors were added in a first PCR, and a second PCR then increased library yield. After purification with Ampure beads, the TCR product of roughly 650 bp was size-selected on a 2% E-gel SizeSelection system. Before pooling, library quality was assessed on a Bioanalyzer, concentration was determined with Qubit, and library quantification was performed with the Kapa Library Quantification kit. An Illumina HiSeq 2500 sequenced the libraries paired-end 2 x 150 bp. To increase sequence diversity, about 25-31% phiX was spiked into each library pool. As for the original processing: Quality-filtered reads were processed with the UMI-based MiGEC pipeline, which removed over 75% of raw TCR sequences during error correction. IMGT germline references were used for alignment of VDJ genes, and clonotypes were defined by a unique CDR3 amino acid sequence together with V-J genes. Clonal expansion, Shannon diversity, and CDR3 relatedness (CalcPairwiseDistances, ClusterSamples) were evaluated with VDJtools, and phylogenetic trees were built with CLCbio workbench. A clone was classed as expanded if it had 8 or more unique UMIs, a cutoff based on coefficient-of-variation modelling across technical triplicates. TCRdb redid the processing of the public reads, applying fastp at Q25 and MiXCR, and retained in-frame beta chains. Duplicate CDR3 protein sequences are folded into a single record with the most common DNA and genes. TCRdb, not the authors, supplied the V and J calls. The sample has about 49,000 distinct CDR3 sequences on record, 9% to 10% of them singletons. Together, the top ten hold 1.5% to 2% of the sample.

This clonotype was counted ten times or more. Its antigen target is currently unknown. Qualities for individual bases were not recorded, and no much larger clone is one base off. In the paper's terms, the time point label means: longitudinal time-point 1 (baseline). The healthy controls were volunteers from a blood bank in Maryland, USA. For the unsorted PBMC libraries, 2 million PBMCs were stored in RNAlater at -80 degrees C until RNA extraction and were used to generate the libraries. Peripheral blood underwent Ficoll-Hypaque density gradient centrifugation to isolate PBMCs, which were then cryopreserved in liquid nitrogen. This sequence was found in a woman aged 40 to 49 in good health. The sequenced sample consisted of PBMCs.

The DNA is TGCGCCAGCAGCCAAGTCGGAAGCTCCTACAATGAGCAGTTCTTC. Translated, this gives CASSQVGSSYNEQFF. The chain joins TRBV4-3 to TRBJ2-1; a confident D gene designation cannot be given. CDR1 and CDR2 are drawn from the germline V gene: LGHNA, YSLEER. Counted from cysteine to phenylalanine, this CDR3 has 15 amino acids. Here the CDR3 DNA is all that survives: 45 bases in frame from base 1. At the junction V is shortened by 1 base and J by 0 bases, with 7 bases in between.